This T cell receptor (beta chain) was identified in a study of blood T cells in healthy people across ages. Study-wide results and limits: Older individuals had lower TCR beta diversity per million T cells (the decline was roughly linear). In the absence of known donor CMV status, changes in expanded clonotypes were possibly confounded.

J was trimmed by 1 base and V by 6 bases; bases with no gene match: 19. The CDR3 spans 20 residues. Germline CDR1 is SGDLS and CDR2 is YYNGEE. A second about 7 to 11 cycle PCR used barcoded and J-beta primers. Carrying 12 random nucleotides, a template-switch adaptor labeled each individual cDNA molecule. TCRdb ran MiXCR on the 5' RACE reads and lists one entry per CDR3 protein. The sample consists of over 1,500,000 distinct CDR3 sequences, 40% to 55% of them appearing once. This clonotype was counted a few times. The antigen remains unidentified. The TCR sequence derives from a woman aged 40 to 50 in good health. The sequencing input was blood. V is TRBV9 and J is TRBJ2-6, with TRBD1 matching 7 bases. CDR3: CASTRSLDRVSLSGANVLTF. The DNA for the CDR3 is TGTGCCAGCACTCGTTCACTCGACAGGGTGTCTCTATCTGGGGCCAACGTCCTGACTTTC.